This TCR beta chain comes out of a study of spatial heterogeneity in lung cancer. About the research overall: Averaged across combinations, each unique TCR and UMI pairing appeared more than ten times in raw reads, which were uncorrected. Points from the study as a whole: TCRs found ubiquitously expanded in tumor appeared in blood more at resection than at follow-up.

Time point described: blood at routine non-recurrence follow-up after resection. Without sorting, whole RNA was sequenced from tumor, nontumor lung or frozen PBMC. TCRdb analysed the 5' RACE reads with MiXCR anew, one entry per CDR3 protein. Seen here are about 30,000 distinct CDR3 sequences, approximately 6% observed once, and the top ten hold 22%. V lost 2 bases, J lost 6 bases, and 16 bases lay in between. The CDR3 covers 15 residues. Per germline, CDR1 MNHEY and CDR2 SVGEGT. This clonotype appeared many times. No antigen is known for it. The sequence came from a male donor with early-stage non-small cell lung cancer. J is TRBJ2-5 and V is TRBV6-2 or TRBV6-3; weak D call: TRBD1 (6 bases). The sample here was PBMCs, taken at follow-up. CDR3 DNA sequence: TGTGCCAGCAGTTACCCGGACAGTTTTAGAAAGACCCAGTACTTC. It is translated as CASSYPDSFRKTQYF.